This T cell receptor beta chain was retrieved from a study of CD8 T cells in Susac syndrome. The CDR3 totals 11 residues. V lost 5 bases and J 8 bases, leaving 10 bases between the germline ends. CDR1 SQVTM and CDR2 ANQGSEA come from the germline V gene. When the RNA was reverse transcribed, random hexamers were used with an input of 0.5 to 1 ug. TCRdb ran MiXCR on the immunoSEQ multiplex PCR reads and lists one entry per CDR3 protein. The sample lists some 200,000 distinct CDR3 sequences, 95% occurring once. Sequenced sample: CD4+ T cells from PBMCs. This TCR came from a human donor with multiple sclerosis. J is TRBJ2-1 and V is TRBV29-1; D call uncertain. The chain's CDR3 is CSVRSGDEQFF. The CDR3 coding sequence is TGCAGCGTTAGGTCCGGAGATGAGCAGTTCTTC.